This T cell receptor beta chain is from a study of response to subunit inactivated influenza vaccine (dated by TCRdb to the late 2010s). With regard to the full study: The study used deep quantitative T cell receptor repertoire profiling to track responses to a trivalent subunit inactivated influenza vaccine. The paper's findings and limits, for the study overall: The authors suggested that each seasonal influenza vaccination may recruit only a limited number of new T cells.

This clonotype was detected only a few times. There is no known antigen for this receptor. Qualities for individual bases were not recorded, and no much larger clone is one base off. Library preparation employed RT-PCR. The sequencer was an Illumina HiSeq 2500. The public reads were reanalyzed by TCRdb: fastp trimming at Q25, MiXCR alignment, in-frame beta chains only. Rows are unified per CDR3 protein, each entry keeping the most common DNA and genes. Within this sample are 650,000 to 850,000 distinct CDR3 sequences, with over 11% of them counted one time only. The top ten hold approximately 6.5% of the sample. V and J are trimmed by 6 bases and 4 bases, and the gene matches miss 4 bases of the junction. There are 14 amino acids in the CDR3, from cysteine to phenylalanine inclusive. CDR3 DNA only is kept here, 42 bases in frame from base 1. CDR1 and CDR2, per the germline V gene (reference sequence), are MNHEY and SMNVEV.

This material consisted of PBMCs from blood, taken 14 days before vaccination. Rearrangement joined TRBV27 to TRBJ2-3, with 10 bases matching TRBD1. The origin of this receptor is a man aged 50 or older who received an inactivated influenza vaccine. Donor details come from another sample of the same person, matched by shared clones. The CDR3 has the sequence CASRATGGPDTQYF. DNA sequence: TGTGCCAGCAGAGCGACAGGGGGCCCAGATACGCAGTATTTT.